The rows below give T cell receptor beta chains drawn from one sample of a study of T cells in Graves' hyperthyroidism and ophthalmopathy. MiXCR, run by TCRdb on the multiplex PCR reads, gives a single entry per CDR3 protein. The sample lists around 380,000 distinct CDR3 sequences; roughly 12% were seen once. The specimen sequenced was blood. These receptors all come from a man aged 25-40 years with Graves' hyperthyroidism that later progressed to Graves' ophthalmopathy. CDR3s include the opening cysteine and the closing phenylalanine or tryptophan.

v_call	j_call	cdr3_aa
TRBV6-1	TRBJ1-2	CASSVGRGYGYTF
TRBV5-1	TRBJ2-7	CASSHGHVSDEQYF
TRBV12-3/TRBV12-4	TRBJ1-5	CASSRNSNQPQHF
TRBV20-1	TRBJ2-4	CSARDRQTAKAWAKNIQYF
TRBV20-1	TRBJ1-5	CSAIGQSDNQPQHF
TRBV14	TRBJ1-3	CASSQRAGPGNTIYF
TRBV11-3	TRBJ1-1	CASSLDAGVDTEAFF
TRBV20-1	TRBJ2-3	CSAAGLAGESTQYF
TRBV4-1	TRBJ1-4	CASSPFGTKDEKLFF
TRBV24-1	TRBJ1-5	CATSRLEGQPQHF
TRBV20-1	TRBJ2-3	CSAYLSGGAVTQYF
TRBV4-1	TRBJ1-2	CASSQASLGYGYTF
TRBV12-3/TRBV12-4	TRBJ1-2	CASSSLVVSNYGYTF
TRBV6-5	TRBJ2-5	CASSYSESSRETQYF
TRBV19	TRBJ2-1	CASSIFPVMNEQFF
TRBV12-3/TRBV12-4	TRBJ1-1	CASNRLTDTEAFF
TRBV6-1	TRBJ2-3	CASSEAWLAGGLDTQYF
TRBV5-5	TRBJ1-1	CASSWMTGDTEAFF
TRBV9	TRBJ2-5	CASSASGQGGETQYF
TRBV5-5	TRBJ2-7	CASSLFVSGTLSYEQYF
TRBV5-1	TRBJ1-2	CASSFEGSHGYTF
TRBV7-2	TRBJ2-2	CASSQRVALTGELFF
TRBV10-3	TRBJ2-1	CAISRVLDNEQFF
TRBV24-1	TRBJ2-2	CATSSTGGSFPNTGELFF
TRBV6-2/TRBV6-3	TRBJ2-3	CASNFLATNTDTQYF
TRBV4-1	TRBJ2-7	CASSQDPQAYEQYF
TRBV4-1	TRBJ2-2	CASSQGGGGGTGELFF
TRBV4-1	TRBJ1-2	CASSERPGDYGYTF
TRBV2	TRBJ2-5	CASTRTPEGPTQYF
TRBV20-1	TRBJ1-6	CSASPVGTGNSPLHF
TRBV27	TRBJ2-3	CASSSWDRARTDTQYF
TRBV10-3	TRBJ1-3	CAIVGDSTGNTIYF
TRBV12-3/TRBV12-4	TRBJ1-5	CASGQGMGQPQHF
TRBV10-3	TRBJ2-7	CAIKEQGAGEQYF
TRBV29-1	TRBJ2-2	CSATGDTGELFF